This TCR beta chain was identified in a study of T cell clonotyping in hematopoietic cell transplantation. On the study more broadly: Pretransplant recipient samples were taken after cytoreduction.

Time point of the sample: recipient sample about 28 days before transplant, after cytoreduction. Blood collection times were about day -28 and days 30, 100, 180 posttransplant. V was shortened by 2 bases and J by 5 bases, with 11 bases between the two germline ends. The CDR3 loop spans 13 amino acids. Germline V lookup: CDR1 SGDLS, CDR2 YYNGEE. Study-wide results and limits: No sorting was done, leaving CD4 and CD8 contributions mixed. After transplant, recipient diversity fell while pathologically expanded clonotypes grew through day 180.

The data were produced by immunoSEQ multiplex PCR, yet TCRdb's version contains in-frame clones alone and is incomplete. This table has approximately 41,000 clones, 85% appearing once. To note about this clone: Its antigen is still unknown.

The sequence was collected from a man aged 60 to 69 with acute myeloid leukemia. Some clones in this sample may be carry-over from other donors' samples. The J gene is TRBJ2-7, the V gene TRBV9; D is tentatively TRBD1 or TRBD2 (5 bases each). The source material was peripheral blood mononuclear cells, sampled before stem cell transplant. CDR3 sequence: CASSVEGRHEQYF. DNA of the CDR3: TGTGCCAGCAGCGTCGAGGGACGCCACGAGCAGTACTTC.